Listed here is a single T cell receptor (beta chain). Antigen: not known. These data belong to a study of cytomegalovirus exposure and HLA in healthy donors. Overall study findings and caveats: A few chains linked to CMV were shown in vitro to be specific for CMV antigens. Altogether, 150 to 200 TCR beta chains were recorded as cytomegalovirus-associated.

The donors were in the approximately 120-subject validation cohort; that cohort was separate from the roughly 680-subject first cohort. Repertoires were generated with immunoSEQ multiplex PCR, while TCRdb's copy carries only in-frame clones and drops some. The top ten clones hold 3% to 4% of a sample with approximately 100,000 clones, 70% to 90% of them seen once. The TCR was taken from a woman aged 25 to 39 in good health and CMV-seronegative. Sequencing used PBMCs.

CDR3 protein: CASLDNLGQGAPGANVLTF. CDR3 sequence (DNA): TGTGCCAGCTTAGATAACCTTGGACAGGGGGCGCCCGGGGCCAACGTCCTGACTTTC. The chain employs TRBV5-4 and TRBJ2-6, with 11 nucleotides matching TRBD1. Germline values: CDR1 SGHNT, CDR2 YYREEE (reference sequence). The CDR3 is 19 residues long. After removal of 7 bases from V and 4 bases from J, the junction contained 16 bases not matched to a gene.